This is a list of T cell receptor beta chains from one sample in a study of cytotoxic CD8 clonotypes in ibrutinib-treated CLL. TCRdb keeps only in-frame clones here, not all; method: immunoSEQ multiplex PCR. The data contain 200,000 to 250,000 clones, 70% of them singletons. The sequences come from PBMCs, collected after 12 months of ibrutinib treatment. These receptors were obtained from a human donor with chronic lymphocytic leukemia. CDR3s include the opening cysteine and the closing phenylalanine or tryptophan. The D gene is left open where the match is weak. Rows may omit the clone size; those that give it use once, few, many or a size class.

TRBD1	NA	TRBV30	20	TRBJ2-7	CAWSVLRRRTGDSRRYEQYF	TGTGCCTGGAGTGTACTAAGACGCCGGACAGGGGACTCAAGACGTTACGAGCAGTACTTC
NA	few	TRBV2	12	TRBJ2-7	CASSDHRGQWYF	TGTGCCAGCAGTGATCATCGGGGACAATGGTACTTC
NA	NA	TRBV28	14	TRBJ1-2	CASTEGGVGYGYTF	TGTGCCAGCACCGAGGGGGGCGTCGGCTATGGCTACACCTTC
TRBD1	NA	TRBV29-1	14	TRBJ2-2	CSARTGSNTGELFF	TGCAGCGCCAGGACAGGGTCGAACACCGGGGAGCTGTTTTTT
NA	NA	TRBV4-2	18	TRBJ2-3	CASSQKRGPGRRTDTQYF	TGTGCCAGCAGCCAGAAAAGGGGACCGGGCAGGCGCACAGATACGCAGTATTTT
NA	once	TRBV25-1	12	TRBJ1-2	CASRAGALGYTF	TGTGCCAGCAGGGCGGGAGCCCTTGGCTACACCTTC
TRBD2	once	TRBV7-9	13	TRBJ2-5	CASSPRLAETQYF	TGTGCCAGCAGCCCGAGACTAGCGGAGACCCAGTACTTC
TRBD1	NA	TRBV11-2	15	TRBJ2-7	CASSSRDRGAYEQYF	TGTGCCAGCAGCTCCCGGGACAGGGGAGCTTACGAGCAGTACTTC
NA	few	TRBV4-3	14	TRBJ2-1	CASSPLEGHDEQFF	TGCGCCAGCAGCCCCCTGGAGGGCCACGATGAGCAGTTCTTC
TRBD1	NA	TRBV7-2	14	TRBJ2-7	CASSTRTGPSQQYF	TGTGCCAGCAGCACTCGGACAGGGCCTAGTCAGCAGTACTTC
TRBD1	NA	TRBV6-1	14	TRBJ2-7	CASTPGQTSREQYF	TGTGCCAGCACGCCGGGACAGACCTCTAGGGAGCAGTACTTC
NA	few	TRBV6-5	14	TRBJ1-1	CASSYSIANTEAFF	TGTGCCAGCAGTTACTCTATAGCGAACACTGAAGCTTTCTTT
NA	NA	TRBV2	16	TRBJ2-7	CASSEGERRSSYEQYF	TGTGCCAGCAGTGAGGGTGAGCGGAGGAGCTCCTACGAGCAGTACTTC
NA	once	TRBV6-4	14	TRBJ2-6	CASSESPGANVLTF	TGTGCCAGCAGTGAAAGCCCCGGAGCCAACGTCCTGACTTTC
TRBD1	NA	TRBV29-1	14	TRBJ2-5	CSVSRTGVKETQYF	TGCAGCGTTTCAAGGACAGGGGTGAAAGAGACCCAGTACTTC
TRBD1	once	TRBV2	15	TRBJ2-3	CASRGDRARGDTQYF	TGTGCCAGCAGGGGGGACAGGGCAAGGGGAGATACGCAGTATTTT
NA	NA	TRBV7-2	16	TRBJ2-2	CASSYNGGPYTGELFF	TGTGCCAGCAGCTACAACGGGGGGCCTTACACCGGGGAGCTGTTTTTT
NA	many	TRBV2	14	TRBJ1-1	CASTRNGESVEAFF	TGTGCCAGCACCAGGAACGGGGAGTCGGTTGAAGCTTTCTTT
NA	NA	TRBV19	14	TRBJ2-7	CASSKDSIMAEQYF	TGTGCCAGTAGTAAGGACAGTATAATGGCCGAGCAGTACTTC
TRBD1	NA	TRBV10-2	15	TRBJ2-7	CASSELRGHSYEQYF	TGCGCCAGCAGTGAGTTGAGGGGGCACTCCTACGAGCAGTACTTC
NA	NA	TRBV19	19	TRBJ2-6	CASSAGRGRRDSGANVLTF	TGTGCCAGTAGTGCCGGCAGGGGACGGCGAGACTCTGGGGCCAACGTCCTGACTTTC
NA	few	TRBV6-6	13	TRBJ1-1	CASSLTVNTEAFF	TGTGCCAGCAGTTTGACAGTCAACACTGAAGCTTTCTTT
NA	NA	TRBV19	14	TRBJ1-4	CASWAGQANEKLFF	TGTGCCAGCTGGGCGGGACAAGCAAATGAAAAACTGTTTTTT
NA	NA	TRBV29-1	12	TRBJ2-7	CSVLNQWYEQYF	TGCAGCGTCCTTAACCAATGGTACGAGCAGTACTTC